The clone carrying this T cell receptor beta chain was counted ten times or more. The sample originates from a study of beta chain features in type 1 diabetes. Expressed TCRB transcripts were sequenced, since all the RNA that had been isolated was reverse transcribed. Assay used: immunoSEQ multiplex PCR; TCRdb lists only in-frame clones, some missing. The sample lists hundreds of thousands of clones; about 14% were seen once. The germline CDR1 and CDR2 sequences are LNHDA and SQIVND (reference sequence). The length of the CDR3 is 14 residues. V trimming: 5 bases; J trimming: 4 bases; junction bases outside the gene matches: 4.

The chain recombines TRBV19 with TRBJ2-1, with 8 positions matching TRBD2. The TCR was taken from a man in his thirties or forties in good health. The sample taken for sequencing was central memory CD4+ T cells from blood. CDR3 region: CASSETSVYNEQFF. The CDR3 nucleotides read TGTGCCAGTAGTGAGACTAGCGTATACAATGAGCAGTTCTTC.